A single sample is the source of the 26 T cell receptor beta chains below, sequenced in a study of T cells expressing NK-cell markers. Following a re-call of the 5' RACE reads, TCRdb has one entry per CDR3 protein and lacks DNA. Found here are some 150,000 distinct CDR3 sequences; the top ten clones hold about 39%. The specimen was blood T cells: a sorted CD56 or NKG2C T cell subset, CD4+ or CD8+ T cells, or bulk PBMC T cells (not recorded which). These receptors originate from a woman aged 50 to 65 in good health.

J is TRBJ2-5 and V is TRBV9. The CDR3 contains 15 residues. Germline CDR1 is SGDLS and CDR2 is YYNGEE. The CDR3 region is CASSPFGRSQETQYF.

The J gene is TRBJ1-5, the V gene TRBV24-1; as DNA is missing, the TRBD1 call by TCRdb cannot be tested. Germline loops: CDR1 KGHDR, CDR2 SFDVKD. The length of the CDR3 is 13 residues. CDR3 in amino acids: CATSVGANQPQHF.

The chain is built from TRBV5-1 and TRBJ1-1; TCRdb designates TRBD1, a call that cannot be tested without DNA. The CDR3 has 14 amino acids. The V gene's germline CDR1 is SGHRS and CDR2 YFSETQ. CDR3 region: CASSLPGPRTEAFF.

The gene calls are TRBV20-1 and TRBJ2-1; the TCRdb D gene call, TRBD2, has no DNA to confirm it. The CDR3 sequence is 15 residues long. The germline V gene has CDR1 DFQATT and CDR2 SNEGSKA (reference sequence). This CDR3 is CSARVASSSYNEQFF.

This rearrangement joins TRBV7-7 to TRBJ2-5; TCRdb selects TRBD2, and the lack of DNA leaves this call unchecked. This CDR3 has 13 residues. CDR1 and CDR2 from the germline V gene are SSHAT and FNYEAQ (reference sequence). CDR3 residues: CASSAELEETQYF.

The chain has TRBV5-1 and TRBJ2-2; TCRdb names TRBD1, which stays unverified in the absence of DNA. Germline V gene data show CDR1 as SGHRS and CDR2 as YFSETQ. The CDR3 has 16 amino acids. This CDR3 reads CASSSPVTGVTGELFF.

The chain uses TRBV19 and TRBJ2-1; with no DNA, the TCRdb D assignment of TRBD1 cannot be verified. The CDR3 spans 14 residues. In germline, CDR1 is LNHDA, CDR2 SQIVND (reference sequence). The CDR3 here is CASSVTGGYNEQFF.

CDR3: CASSQDIQGLSAGELFF. This chain connects TRBV3-1 to TRBJ2-2; TCRdb gives TRBD2 as the D gene, but with no DNA this cannot be confirmed. Germline V gives CDR1 LGHDT, CDR2 YNNKEL (reference sequence). The CDR3 loop spans 17 amino acids.

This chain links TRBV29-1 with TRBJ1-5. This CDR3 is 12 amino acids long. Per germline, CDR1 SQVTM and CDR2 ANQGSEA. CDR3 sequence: CSVGDPNQPQHF. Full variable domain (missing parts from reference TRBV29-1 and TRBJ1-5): SAVISQKPSRDICQRGTSLTIQCQVDSQVTMMFWYRQQPGQSLTLIATANQGSEATYESGFVIDKFPISRPNLTFSTLTVSNMSPEDSSIYLCSVGDPNQPQHFGDGTRLSIL.

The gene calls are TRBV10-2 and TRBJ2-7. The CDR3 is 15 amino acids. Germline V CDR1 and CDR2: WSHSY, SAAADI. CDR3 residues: CASSELVNQIYEQYF.

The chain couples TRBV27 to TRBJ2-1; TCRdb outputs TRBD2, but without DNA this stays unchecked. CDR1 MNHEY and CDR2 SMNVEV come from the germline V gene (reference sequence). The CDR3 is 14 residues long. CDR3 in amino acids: CASSFGRAQGEQFF.

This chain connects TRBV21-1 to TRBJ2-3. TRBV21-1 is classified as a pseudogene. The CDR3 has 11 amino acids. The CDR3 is CASSNLDTQYF.

Here the CDR3 reads CSVPTGPEAFF. The rearrangement uses TRBV29-1 and TRBJ1-1; TCRdb indicates TRBD1, and absent DNA this call remains unverified. Germline V gene data show CDR1 as SQVTM and CDR2 as ANQGSEA. CDR3 length: 11 amino acids.

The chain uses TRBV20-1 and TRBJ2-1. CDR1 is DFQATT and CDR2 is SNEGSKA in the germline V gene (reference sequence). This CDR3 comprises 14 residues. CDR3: CSARSSNGSNEQFF.

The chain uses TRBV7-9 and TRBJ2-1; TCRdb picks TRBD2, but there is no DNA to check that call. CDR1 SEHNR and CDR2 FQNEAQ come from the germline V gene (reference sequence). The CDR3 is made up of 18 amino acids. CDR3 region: CASSLRAGDLYSYNEQFF.

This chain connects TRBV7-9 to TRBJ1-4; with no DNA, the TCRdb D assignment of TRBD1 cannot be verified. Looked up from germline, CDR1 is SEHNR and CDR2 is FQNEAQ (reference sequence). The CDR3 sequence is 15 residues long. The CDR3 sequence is CASSFGQGGLEKLFF.

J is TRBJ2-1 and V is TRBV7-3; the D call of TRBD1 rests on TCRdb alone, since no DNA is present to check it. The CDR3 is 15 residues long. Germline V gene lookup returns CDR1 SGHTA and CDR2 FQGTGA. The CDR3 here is CASSINPDRGNEQFF. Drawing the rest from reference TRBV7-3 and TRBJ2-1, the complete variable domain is GAGVSQTPSNKVTEKGKYVELRCDPISGHTALYWYRQSLGQGPEFLIYFQGTGAADDSGLPNDRFFAVRPEGSVSTLKIQRTERGDSAVYLCASSINPDRGNEQFFGPGTRLTVL.

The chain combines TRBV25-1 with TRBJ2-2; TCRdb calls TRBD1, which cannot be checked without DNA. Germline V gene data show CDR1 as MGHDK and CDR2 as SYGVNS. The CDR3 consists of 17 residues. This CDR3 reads CASSEFPGTGDPGELFF.

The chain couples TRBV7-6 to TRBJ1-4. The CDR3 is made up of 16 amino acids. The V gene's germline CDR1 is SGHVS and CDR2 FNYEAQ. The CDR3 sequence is CASSSIQSDGNEKLFF.

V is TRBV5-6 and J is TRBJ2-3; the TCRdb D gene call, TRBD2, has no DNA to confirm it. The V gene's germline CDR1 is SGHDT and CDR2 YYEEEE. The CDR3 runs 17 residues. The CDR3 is CASSSGGQRRNTDTQYF.

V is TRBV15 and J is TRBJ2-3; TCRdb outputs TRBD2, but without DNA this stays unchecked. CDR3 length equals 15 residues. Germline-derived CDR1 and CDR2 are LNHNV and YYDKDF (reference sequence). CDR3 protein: CATSKPGLGKDTQYF.

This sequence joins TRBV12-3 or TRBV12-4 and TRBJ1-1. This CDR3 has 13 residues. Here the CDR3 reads CANLGPMNTEAFF.

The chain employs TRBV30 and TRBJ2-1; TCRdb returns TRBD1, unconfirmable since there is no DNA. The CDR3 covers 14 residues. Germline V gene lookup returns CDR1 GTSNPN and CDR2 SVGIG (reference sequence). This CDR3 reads CAWSGGTGLNEQFF. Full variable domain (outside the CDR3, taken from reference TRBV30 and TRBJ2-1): SQTIHQWPATLVQPVGSPLSLECTVEGTSNPNLYWYRQAAGRGLQLLFYSVGIGQISSEVPQNLSASRPQDRQFILSSKKLLLSDSGFYLCAWSGGTGLNEQFFGPGTRLTVL.

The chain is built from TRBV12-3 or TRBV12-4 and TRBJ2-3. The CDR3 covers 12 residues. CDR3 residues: CASRPAGDTQYF.

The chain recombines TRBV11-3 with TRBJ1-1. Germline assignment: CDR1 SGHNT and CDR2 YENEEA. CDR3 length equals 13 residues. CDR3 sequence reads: CASSLIVNTEAFF.

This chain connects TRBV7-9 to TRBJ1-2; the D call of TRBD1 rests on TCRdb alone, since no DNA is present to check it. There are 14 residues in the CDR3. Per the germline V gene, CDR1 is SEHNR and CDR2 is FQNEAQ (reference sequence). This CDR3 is CASSQTDRFDGYTF.